This T cell receptor beta chain appears in the sequencing data of a study of siplizumab effects on memory and regulatory T cells. General study findings and limits: Fewer alloreactive sequences mapped to unstimulated CD4+ memory cells under siplizumab. Few alloreactive clones mapped to unstimulated subsets. Mappable CD4+ clones that were alloreactive averaged about 63% Treg-derived with siplizumab versus 26.9% in controls.

This CDR3 comprises 15 residues. V lost 5 bases, J lost 0 bases, and 8 bases lay in between. CDR1 SGHNT and CDR2 YENEEA come from the germline V gene. Data came from immunoSEQ multiplex PCR; TCRdb stores just in-frame clones and leaves some out. The sample contains over 100,000 clones, about 93% of which appear only once. Note on this clone: The antigen remains unidentified.

This TCR was recovered from a human donor in good health. Sample: Tregs sorted from blood. J is TRBJ2-6 and V is TRBV11-3; D gene ambiguous. DNA of the CDR3: TGTGCCAGCAGCGGAACTGGCTCTGGGGCCAACGTCCTGACTTTC. Protein product: CASSGTGSGANVLTF.